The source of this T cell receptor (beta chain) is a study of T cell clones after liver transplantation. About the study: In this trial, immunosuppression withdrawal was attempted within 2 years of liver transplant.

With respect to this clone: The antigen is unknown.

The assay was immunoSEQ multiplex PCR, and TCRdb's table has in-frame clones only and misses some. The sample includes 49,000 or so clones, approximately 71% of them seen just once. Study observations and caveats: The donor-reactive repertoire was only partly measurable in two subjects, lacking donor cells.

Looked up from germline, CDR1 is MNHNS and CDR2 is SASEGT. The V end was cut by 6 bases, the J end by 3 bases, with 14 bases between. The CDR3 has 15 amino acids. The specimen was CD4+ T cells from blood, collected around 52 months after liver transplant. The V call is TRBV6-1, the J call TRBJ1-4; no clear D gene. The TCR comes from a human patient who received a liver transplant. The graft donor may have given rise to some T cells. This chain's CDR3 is CASSPFLEPNEKLFF. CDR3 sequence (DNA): TGTGCCAGCAGCCCCTTCTTGGAGCCTAATGAAAAACTGTTTTTT.